The TCR beta chain described here comes from a study of blood T cell repertoires in COVID-19. Study-level information: PBMCs, B-cell-depleted T cells, or T cells were the source of the cDNA or gDNA that made up the material.

Here immunoSEQ multiplex PCR was the method, and the copy in TCRdb shows in-frame clones only, minus some. The table includes about 160,000 clones, around four fifths detected once. Germline values: CDR1 MNHEY, CDR2 SVGEGT. Trimming shortened V by 2 bases and J by 7 bases, and 12 bases separated the two germline ends. This CDR3 has 13 amino acids. This chain uses TRBV6-2 or TRBV6-3 with TRBJ2-7; unclear D gene. The sample was peripheral blood. This sequence was found in a man aged 65 to 79 with acute or convalescent COVID-19. CDR3 amino acids: CASSYDSRREQYF. Here the CDR3 DNA reads TGTGCCAGCAGTTACGACTCGCGGAGAGAGCAGTACTTC.